This T cell receptor (beta chain) is from a study of molecular identifiers for immune sequencing clone quantification. Study at large: Within a replicate experiment, RNA obtained from either approximately 20,000 or 98,000 naive CD8 cells was divided into five aliquots, and four of those aliquots were then sequenced. Whole-study findings and limits: Shared barcodes on identical TCR molecules could underestimate the sizes of highly expanded clones.

Construction of naive CD8 libraries employed roughly 18,000 to 1,000,000 sorted cells together with 10%, 30% or 50% RNA. Naive CD8 T cell sorting was performed on the CD8+CD4-CCR7+CD45RA+ phenotype. The CDR3 runs 16 residues. The junction had 4 bases not matched to a gene; V was cut back by 2 bases and J by 2 bases. Germline CDR1 is SEHNR and CDR2 is FQNEAQ (reference sequence). Comment on this clonotype: The antigen is undetermined.

Using its own MiXCR run on the PCR reads, TCRdb lists one record per CDR3 protein. The table records about 640,000 distinct CDR3 sequences, nearly 20% of them present only once. Sequencing input: naive CD8+ T cells from blood, with Jurkat cell RNA spiked in. Stated subset: FACS-sorted CD8+CD4-CCR7+CD45RA+ naive T cells. The gene calls are TRBV7-9 and TRBJ2-1, with 9 bases lining up with TRBD2. This sequence was found in a human donor in good health. Some libraries in this study had Jurkat cell RNA spiked in. As DNA, the CDR3 is TGTGCCAGCAGCTTACGGGCGGGGGGGCCCTACAATGAGCAGTTCTTC. Encoded protein: CASSLRAGGPYNEQFF.